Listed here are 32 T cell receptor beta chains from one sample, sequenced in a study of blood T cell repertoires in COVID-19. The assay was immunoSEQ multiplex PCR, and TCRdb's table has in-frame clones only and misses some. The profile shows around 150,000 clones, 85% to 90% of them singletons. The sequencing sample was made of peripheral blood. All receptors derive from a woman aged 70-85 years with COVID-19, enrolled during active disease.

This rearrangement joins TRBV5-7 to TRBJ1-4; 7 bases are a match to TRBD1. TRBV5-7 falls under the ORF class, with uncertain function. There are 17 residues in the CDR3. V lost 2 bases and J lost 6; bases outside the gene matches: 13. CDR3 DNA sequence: TGTGCCAGCAGCTTCACTTATAGGGGGCGAGTGTATGAAAAACTGTTTTTT. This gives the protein CASSFTYRGRVYEKLFF.

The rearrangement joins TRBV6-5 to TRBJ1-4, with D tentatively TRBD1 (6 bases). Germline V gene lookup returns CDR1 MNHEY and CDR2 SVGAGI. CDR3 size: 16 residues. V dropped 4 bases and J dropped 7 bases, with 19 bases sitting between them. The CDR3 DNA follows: TGTGCCAGCAGTTTCCCCTACGAGGGACACAGTGAAAAACTGTTTTTT. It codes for CASSFPYEGHSEKLFF.

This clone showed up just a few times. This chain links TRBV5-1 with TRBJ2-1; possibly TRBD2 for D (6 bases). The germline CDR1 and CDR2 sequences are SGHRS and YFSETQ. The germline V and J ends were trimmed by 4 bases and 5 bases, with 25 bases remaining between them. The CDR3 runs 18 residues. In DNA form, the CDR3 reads TGCGCCAGCAGCCCTGGGGGATCGTCAATGACGGGGGACAATGAGCAGTTCTTC. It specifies CASSPGGSSMTGDNEQFF.

The CDR3 region is CASRIAGTGNEKLFF. DNA of the CDR3: TGTGCCAGCAGAATTGCCGGGACAGGGAATGAAAAACTGTTTTTT. The chain joins TRBV28 to TRBJ1-4, with 9 nucleotides matching TRBD1. The germline CDR1 and CDR2 sequences are MDHEN and SYDVKM. The CDR3 is made up of 15 amino acids. V lost 6 bases to trimming and J lost 5 bases; unmatched junction nucleotides: 7.

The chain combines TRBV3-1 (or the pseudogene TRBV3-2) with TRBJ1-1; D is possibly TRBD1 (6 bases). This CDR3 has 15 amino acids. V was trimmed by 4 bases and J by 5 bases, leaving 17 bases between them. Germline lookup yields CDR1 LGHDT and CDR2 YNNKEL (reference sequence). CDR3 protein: CASSPRVGAWTEAFF. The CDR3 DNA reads TGTGCCAGCAGCCCAAGAGTGGGGGCATGGACTGAAGCTTTCTTT.

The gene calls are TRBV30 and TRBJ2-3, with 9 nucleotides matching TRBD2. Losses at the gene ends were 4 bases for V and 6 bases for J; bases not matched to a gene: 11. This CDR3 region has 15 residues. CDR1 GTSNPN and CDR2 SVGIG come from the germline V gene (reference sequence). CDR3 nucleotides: TGTGCCTGGACCACTCGGCGGGGGGGCATTGATACGCAGTATTTT. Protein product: CAWTTRRGGIDTQYF.

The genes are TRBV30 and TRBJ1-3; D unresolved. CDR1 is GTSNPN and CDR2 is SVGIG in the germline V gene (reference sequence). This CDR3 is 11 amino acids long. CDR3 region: CASGVENTIYF. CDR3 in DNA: TGTGCTTCTGGCGTGGAGAACACCATATATTTT. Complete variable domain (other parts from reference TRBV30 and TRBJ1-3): SQTIHQWPATLVQPVGSPLSLECTVEGTSNPNLYWYRQAAGRGLQLLFYSVGIGQISSEVPQNLSASRPQDRQFILSSKKLLLSDSGFYLCASGVENTIYFGEGSWLTVV.

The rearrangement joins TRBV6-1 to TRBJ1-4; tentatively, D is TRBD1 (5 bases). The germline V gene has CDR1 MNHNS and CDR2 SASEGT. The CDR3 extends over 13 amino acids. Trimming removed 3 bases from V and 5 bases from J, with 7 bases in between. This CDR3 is CASSDGGNEKLFF. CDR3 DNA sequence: TGTGCCAGCAGTGATGGGGGGAATGAAAAACTGTTTTTT.

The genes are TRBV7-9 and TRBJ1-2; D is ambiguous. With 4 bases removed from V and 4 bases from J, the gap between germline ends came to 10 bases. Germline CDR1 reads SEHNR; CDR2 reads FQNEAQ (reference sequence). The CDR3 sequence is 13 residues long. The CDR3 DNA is TGTGCCAGCAGCTCCACAGACACCTATGGCTACACCTTC. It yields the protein CASSSTDTYGYTF. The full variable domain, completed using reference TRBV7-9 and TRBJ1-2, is DTGVSQNPRHKITKRGQNVTFRCDPISEHNRLYWYRQTLGQGPEFLTYFQNEAQLEKSRLLSDRFSAERPKGSFSTLEIQRTEQGDSAMYLCASSSTDTYGYTFGSGTRLTVV.

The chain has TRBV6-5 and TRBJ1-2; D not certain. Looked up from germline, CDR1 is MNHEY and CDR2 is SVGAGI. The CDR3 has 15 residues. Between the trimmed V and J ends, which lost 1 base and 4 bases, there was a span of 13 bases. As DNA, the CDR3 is TGTGCCAGCAGTTACTTGGGTCCAGGCCCCTATGGCTACACCTTC. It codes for CASSYLGPGPYGYTF.

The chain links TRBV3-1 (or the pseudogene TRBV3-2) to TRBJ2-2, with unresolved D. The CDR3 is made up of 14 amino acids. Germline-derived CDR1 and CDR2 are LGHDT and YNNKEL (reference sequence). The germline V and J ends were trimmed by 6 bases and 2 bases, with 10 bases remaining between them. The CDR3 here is CASRPRGNTGELFF. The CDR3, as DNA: TGTGCCAGCAGACCCCGCGGTAACACCGGGGAGCTGTTTTTT.

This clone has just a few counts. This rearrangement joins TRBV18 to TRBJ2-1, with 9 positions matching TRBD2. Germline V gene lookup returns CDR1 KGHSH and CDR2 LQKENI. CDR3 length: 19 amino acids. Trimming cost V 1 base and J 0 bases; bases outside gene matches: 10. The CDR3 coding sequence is TGTGCCAGCTCACCACAGGGACTAGCCCACCGCAGCTCCTACAATGAGCAGTTCTTC. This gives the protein CASSPQGLAHRSSYNEQFF.

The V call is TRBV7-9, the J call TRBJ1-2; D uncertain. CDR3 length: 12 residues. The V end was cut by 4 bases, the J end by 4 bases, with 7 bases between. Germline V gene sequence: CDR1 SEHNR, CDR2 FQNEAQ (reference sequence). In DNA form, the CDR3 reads TGTGCCAGCAGCTCGACGGGCTATGGCTACACCTTC. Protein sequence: CASSSTGYGYTF.

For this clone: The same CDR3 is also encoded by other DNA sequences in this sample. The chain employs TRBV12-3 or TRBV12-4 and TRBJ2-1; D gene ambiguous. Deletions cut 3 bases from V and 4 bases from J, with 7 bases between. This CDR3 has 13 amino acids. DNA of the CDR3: TGTGCCAGCAGTTTGGGCACATACAATGAGCAGTTCTTC. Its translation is CASSLGTYNEQFF.

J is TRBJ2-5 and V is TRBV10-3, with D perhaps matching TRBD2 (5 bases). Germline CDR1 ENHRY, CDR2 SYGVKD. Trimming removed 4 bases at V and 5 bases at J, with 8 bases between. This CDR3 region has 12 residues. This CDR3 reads CAISALGETQYF. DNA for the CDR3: TGTGCCATCAGTGCACTAGGGGAGACCCAGTACTTC.

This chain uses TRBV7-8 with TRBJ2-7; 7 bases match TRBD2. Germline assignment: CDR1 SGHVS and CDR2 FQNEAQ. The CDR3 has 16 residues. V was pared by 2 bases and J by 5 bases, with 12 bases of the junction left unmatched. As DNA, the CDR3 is TGTGCCAGCAGCTTATCCCCGTGGGGGGGATTCCACGAGCAGTACTTC. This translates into CASSLSPWGGFHEQYF.

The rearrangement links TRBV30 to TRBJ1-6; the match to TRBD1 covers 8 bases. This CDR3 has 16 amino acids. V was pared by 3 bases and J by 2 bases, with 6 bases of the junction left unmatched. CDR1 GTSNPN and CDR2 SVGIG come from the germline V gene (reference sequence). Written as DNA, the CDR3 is TGTGCCTGGAGAGGAGGACAGGGAGCCTATAATTCACCCCTCCACTTT. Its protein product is CAWRGGQGAYNSPLHF.

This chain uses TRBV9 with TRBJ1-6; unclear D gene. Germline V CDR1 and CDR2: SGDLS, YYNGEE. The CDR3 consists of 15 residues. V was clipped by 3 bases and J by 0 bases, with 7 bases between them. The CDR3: CASSGDTSYNSPLHF. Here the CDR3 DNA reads TGTGCCAGCAGCGGTGACACCTCCTATAATTCACCCCTCCACTTT.

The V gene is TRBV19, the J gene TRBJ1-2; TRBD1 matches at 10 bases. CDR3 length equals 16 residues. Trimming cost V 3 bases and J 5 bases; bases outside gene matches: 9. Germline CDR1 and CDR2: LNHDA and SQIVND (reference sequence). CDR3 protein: CASSIRRTGGGYGYTF. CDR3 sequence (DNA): TGTGCCAGTAGTATTCGCAGGACAGGGGGAGGATATGGCTACACCTTC.

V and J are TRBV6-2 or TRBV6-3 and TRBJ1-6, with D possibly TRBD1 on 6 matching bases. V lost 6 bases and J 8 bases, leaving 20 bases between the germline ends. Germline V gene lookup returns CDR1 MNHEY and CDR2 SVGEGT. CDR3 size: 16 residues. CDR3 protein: CASSPRPGDLYSPLHF. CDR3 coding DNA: TGTGCCAGCAGCCCTCGGCCAGGGGACCTGTATTCACCCCTCCACTTT.

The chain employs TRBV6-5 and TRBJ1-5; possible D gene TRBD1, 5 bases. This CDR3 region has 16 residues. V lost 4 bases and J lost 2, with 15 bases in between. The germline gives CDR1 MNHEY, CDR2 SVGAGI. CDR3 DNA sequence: TGTGCCAGCAGTTCAGGTGGGGCTCTGGGCAATCAGCCCCAGCATTTT. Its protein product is CASSSGGALGNQPQHF.

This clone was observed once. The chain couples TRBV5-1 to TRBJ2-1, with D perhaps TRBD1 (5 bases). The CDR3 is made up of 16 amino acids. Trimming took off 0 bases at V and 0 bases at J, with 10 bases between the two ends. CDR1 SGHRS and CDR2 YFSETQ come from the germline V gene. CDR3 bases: TGCGCCAGCAGCTTGGTCAGGGCGAGCTCCTACAATGAGCAGTTCTTC. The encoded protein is CASSLVRASSYNEQFF. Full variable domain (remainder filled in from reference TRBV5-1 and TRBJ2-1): KAGVTQTPRYLIKTRGQQVTLSCSPISGHRSVSWYQQTPGQGLQFLFEYFSETQRNKGNFPGRFSGRQFSNSRSEMNVSTLELGDSALYLCASSLVRASSYNEQFFGPGTRLTVL.

The CDR3 loop reads CASSLTRWETQYF. For the CDR3, the DNA is TGTGCCAGCAGTTTAACCAGGTGGGAGACCCAGTACTTC. This chain links TRBV12-3 or TRBV12-4 with TRBJ2-5; no firm D call. CDR3 length equals 13 residues. V was trimmed by 2 bases and J by 5 bases, leaving 9 bases between them.

The CDR3 reads CASSVPRGKPPLDSPLHF. CDR3 in DNA: TGTGCCAGCAGCGTTCCCCGGGGGAAGCCACCTCTAGATTCACCCCTCCACTTT. The V gene is TRBV9, the J gene TRBJ1-6, with D tentatively TRBD1 (5 bases). Germline loops: CDR1 SGDLS, CDR2 YYNGEE. Trimming took off 2 bases at V and 8 bases at J, with 23 bases between the two ends. The CDR3 contains 18 residues.

This CDR3 is CASSFDRGYEQFF. CDR3 bases: TGTGCCAGCAGCTTTGACAGGGGCTATGAGCAGTTCTTC. The rearrangement links TRBV7-2 to TRBJ2-1; TRBD1 matches 8 bases. Per the germline V gene, CDR1 is SGHTA and CDR2 is FQGNSA. The V and J ends lost 3 bases and 8 bases, in that order; junction bases with no gene match: 3. The CDR3 runs to 13 residues.

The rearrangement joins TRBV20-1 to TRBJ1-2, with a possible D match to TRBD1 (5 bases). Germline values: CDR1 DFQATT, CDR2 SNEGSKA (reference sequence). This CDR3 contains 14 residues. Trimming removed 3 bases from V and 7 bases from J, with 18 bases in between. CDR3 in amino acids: CSASNQGWSSGYTF. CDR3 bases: TGCAGTGCTAGTAATCAGGGCTGGAGCTCTGGCTACACCTTC.

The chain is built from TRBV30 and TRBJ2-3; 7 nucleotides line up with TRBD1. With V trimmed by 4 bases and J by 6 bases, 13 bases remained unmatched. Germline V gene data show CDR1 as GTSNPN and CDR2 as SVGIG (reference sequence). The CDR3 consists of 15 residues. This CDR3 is CAWTIEGALWDTQYF. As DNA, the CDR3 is TGTGCCTGGACAATCGAGGGGGCTCTTTGGGATACGCAGTATTTT.

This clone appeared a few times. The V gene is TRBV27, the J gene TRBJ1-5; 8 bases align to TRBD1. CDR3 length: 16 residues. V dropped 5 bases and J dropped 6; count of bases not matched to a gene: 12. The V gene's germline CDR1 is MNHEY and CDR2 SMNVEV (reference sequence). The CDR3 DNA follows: TGTGCCAGCAGTCCACTAGACAGGGGACGTACTCAGCCCCAGCATTTT. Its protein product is CASSPLDRGRTQPQHF.

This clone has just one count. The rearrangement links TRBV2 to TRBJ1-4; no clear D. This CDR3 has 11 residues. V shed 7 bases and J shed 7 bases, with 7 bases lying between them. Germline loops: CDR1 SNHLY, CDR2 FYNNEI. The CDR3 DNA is TGTGCCAGCACCCGACTTGAAAAACTGTTTTTT. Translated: CASTRLEKLFF.

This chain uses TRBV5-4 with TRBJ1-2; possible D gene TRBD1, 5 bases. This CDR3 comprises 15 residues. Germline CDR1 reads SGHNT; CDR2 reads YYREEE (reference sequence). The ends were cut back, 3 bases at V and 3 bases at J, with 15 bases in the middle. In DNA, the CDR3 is TGTGCCAGCAGCTCCGGGGGAAGAGGGGACTATGGCTACACCTTC. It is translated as CASSSGGRGDYGYTF.

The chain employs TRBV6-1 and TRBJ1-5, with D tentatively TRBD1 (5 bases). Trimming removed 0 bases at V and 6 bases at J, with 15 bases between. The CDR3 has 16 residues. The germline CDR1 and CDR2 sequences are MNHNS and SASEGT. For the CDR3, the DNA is TGTGCCAGCAGTGAAGCGGGTGCAGGGTCCGGTCAGCCCCAGCATTTT. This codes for CASSEAGAGSGQPQHF.

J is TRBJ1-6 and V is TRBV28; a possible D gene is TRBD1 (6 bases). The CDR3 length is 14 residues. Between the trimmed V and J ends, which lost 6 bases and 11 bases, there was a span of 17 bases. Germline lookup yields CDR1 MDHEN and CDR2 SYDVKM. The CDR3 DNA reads TGTGCCAGCAGCCCCGGCAGGGGCCGTGCACCCCTCCACTTT. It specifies CASSPGRGRAPLHF. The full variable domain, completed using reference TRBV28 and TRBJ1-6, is DVKVTQSSRYLVKRTGEKVFLECVQDMDHENMFWYRQDPGLGLRLIYFSYDVKMKEKGDIPEGYSVSREKKERFSLILESASTNQTSMYLCASSPGRGRAPLHFGNGTRLTVT.